The 7 T cell receptor beta chains reported below all come from one sample, sequenced in a study of response to subunit inactivated influenza vaccine. TCRdb analysed the RT-PCR reads with MiXCR anew, one entry per CDR3 protein. The repertoire consists of 560,000 or so distinct CDR3 sequences, with approximately 7.7% occurring once and the leading ten covering approximately 13%. The source material was PBMCs from blood, sampled around 25 months after vaccination. All receptors come from a man aged 50-75 years who received an inactivated influenza vaccine.

This sequence joins TRBV2 and TRBJ2-5; no reliable D call. V was shortened by 4 bases and J by 7 bases, with 13 bases between the two germline ends. Germline V CDR1 and CDR2: SNHLY, FYNNEI. This CDR3 region has 13 residues. For the CDR3, the DNA is TGTGCCAGCAGTGTAGACGGCAATGGGACCCAGTACTTC. Its protein is CASSVDGNGTQYF.

In DNA form, the CDR3 reads TGCAGCGCCCTGACAGTAGAGACTGAAGCTTTCTTT. It encodes CSALTVETEAFF. The chain recombines TRBV29-1 with TRBJ1-1, with a tentative D call TRBD1 (5 bases). The CDR3 runs 12 residues. V was clipped by 7 bases and J by 5 bases, with 14 bases between them. The V gene's germline CDR1 is SQVTM and CDR2 ANQGSEA. The complete variable domain, with remaining parts taken from reference TRBV29-1 and TRBJ1-1, reads SAVISQKPSRDICQRGTSLTIQCQVDSQVTMMFWYRQQPGQSLTLIATANQGSEATYESGFVIDKFPISRPNLTFSTLTVSNMSPEDSSIYLCSALTVETEAFFGQGTRLTVV.

This clonotype showed up just a few times. The gene calls are TRBV11-2 and TRBJ2-3; weak D call: TRBD2 (7 bases). Trimming took off 1 base at V and 4 bases at J, with 12 bases between the two ends. The CDR3 extends over 15 amino acids. Germline V gene lookup returns CDR1 SGHAT and CDR2 FQNNGV. In nucleotides, the CDR3 is TGTGCCAGCAGCTTAGTCGGGGGGCATGCAGATACGCAGTATTTT. Translated: CASSLVGGHADTQYF.

This clonotype was picked up many times. In nucleotides, the CDR3 is TGTGCCAGCAGCCCCCACAGGGGAAGAGCCTACAATGAGCAGTTCTTC. It translates to CASSPHRGRAYNEQFF. The J gene is TRBJ2-1, the V gene TRBV14, with 7 bases lining up with TRBD1. This CDR3 is 16 amino acids long. J lost 2 bases, V lost 4 bases, and 8 bases had no gene match. Per the germline V gene, CDR1 is SGHDN and CDR2 is FVKESK.

This clonotype was recorded many times. J is TRBJ2-5 and V is TRBV5-1; D unresolved. Germline V gene lookup returns CDR1 SGHRS and CDR2 YFSETQ. CDR3 length equals 13 residues. Trimming took 3 bases from V and 5 from J, leaving 11 bases between them. In nucleotides, the CDR3 is TGCGCCAGCAGCTCCGGACCGCTGGAGACCCAGTACTTC. Amino acids: CASSSGPLETQYF.

This clonotype was detected only a few times. The chain has TRBV12-3 or TRBV12-4 and TRBJ2-5; 8 bases align to TRBD2. V was clipped by 6 bases and J by 4 bases; unmatched bases: 13. This CDR3 spans 16 amino acids. CDR3 sequence: CASSTRSGGPPETQYF. Here the CDR3 DNA reads TGTGCCAGCAGCACCCGGAGCGGGGGCCCCCCAGAGACCCAGTACTTC.

This clonotype was seen ten or more times. V and J are TRBV30 and TRBJ2-3; 8 bases agree with TRBD1. Germline CDR1 reads GTSNPN; CDR2 reads SVGIG (reference sequence). The trim removed 6 bases at V and 1 base at J, leaving 9 bases unmatched. CDR3 length: 15 residues. The CDR3 sequence is CACDPPGQGTDTQYF. CDR3 in DNA: TGTGCCTGCGACCCCCCGGGACAGGGCACAGATACGCAGTATTTT.